These 16 T cell receptor beta chains were sequenced from one sample in a study of PD-1 blockade in classical Hodgkin lymphoma. Libraries were prepared by immunoSEQ multiplex PCR; TCRdb keeps only in-frame clonotypes and omits some of them. Among some 23,000 clones listed, roughly two thirds were seen once. Every patient experienced relapse after autologous stem cell transplantation, and brentuximab vedotin exposure varied. The specimen was peripheral blood mononuclear cells (PBMCs), collected at baseline. The receptors stem from a human donor with classical Hodgkin lymphoma.

The gene calls are TRBV27 and TRBJ2-7; D remains ambiguous. The CDR3 consists of 17 residues. In germline, CDR1 is MNHEY, CDR2 SMNVEV (reference sequence). The germline V and J ends were trimmed by 3 bases and 3 bases, with 21 bases remaining between them. CDR3 loop: CASSFGGEAPSLYEQYF. The CDR3 DNA reads as TGTGCCAGCAGTTTCGGCGGCGAGGCCCCCAGCCTCTACGAGCAGTACTTC.

The chain employs TRBV4-3 and TRBJ1-1; no clear D. The CDR3 consists of 14 residues. Germline V lookup: CDR1 LGHNA, CDR2 YSLEER. V lost 0 bases and J lost 1, with 6 bases in between. The DNA of the CDR3 is TGCGCCAGCAGCCAAGATAGACAGAACACTGAAGCTTTCTTT. It codes for CASSQDRQNTEAFF.

The chain is built from TRBV5-5 and TRBJ2-5, with a weak D call TRBD2 (6 bases). Trimming took off 4 bases at V and 5 bases at J, with 12 bases between the two ends. The CDR3 sequence is 13 residues long. Germline CDR1 and CDR2: SGHKS and YYEKEE (reference sequence). CDR3 nucleotide sequence: TGTGCCAGCAGCCACGGAGGGGTGGAGACCCAGTACTTC. Its translation is CASSHGGVETQYF. Filled out from reference TRBV5-5 and TRBJ2-5, the complete variable domain reads DAGVTQSPTHLIKTRGQQVTLRCSPISGHKSVSWYQQVLGQGPQFIFQYYEKEERGRGNFPDRFSARQFPNYSSELNVNALLLGDSALYLCASSHGGVETQYFGPGTRLLVL.

This sequence joins TRBV27 and TRBJ2-5; TRBD2 agrees at 9 bases. The J call is doubtful: the DNA matches TRBJ2-7 better. The germline CDR1 and CDR2 sequences are MNHEY and SMNVEV (reference sequence). The CDR3 is 15 amino acids. The CDR3 reads CASSMSGTSPHEQYF. The CDR3 region has the DNA TGTGCCAGCAGTATGTCCGGGACTAGCCCCCACGAGCAGTACTTC.

The CDR3 loop reads CAISDVITYEQYF. CDR3 sequence (DNA): TGTGCCATCAGTGACGTCATTACCTACGAGCAGTACTTC. The V call is TRBV10-3, the J call TRBJ2-7; no clear D gene. The CDR3 is 13 amino acids. Trimming shortened V by 3 bases and J by 2 bases, and 8 bases separated the two germline ends. CDR1 ENHRY and CDR2 SYGVKD come from the germline V gene.

This chain links TRBV5-6 with TRBJ2-1; D is unclear. Per germline, CDR1 SGHDT and CDR2 YYEEEE. V was pared by 0 bases and J by 8 bases, with 15 bases between. The CDR3 spans 15 residues. CDR3 in DNA: TGTGCCAGCAGCTTGGGCGGTGACCCCGGCGATGAGCAGTTCTTC. Amino acid sequence: CASSLGGDPGDEQFF.

This clone was seen more than once but under ten times. The chain uses TRBV7-2 and TRBJ2-7; 7 bases line up with TRBD2. The CDR3 is 15 amino acids. The V gene's germline CDR1 is SGHTA and CDR2 FQGNSA. Germline trimming cut 2 bases from V and 0 bases from J; bases unmatched to any gene: 4. The chain's CDR3 is CASSLSLAGSYEQYV. In DNA form, the CDR3 reads TGTGCCAGCAGCTTATCTTTAGCGGGCTCCTACGAGCAGTACGTC.

V usage is TRBV15 and J usage is TRBJ2-7; 9 nucleotides line up with TRBD2. V lost 1 base to trimming and J lost 0 bases; unmatched junction nucleotides: 10. The CDR3 totals 18 residues. Germline CDR1 is LNHNV and CDR2 is YYDKDF (reference sequence). The CDR3: CATSRVGSGGLSSYEQYF. The CDR3, as DNA: TGTGCCACCAGCAGAGTGGGTAGCGGGGGCCTAAGCTCCTACGAGCAGTACTTC.

This clone was observed a handful of times. The chain uses TRBV10-1 and TRBJ1-5, with TRBD1 matching over 7 bases. With 4 bases clipped from V and 3 bases from J, the junction kept 6 bases outside the gene matches. The CDR3 has 15 amino acids. Germline CDR1 WNHNN, CDR2 SYGVQD (reference sequence). Here the CDR3 reads CASSAWDRNNQPQHF. The CDR3 nucleotides read TGCGCCAGCAGTGCCTGGGACAGAAACAATCAGCCCCAGCATTTT.

V is TRBV10-1 and J is TRBJ2-1, with a tentative D call TRBD1 (6 bases). The CDR3 length is 20 residues. CDR1 is WNHNN, CDR2 SYGVQD, per germline (reference sequence). V was trimmed by 3 bases and J by 1 base, leaving 25 bases between them. CDR3 in amino acids: CASSDSRTDSRLPSYNEQFF. For the CDR3, the DNA is TGCGCCAGCAGTGATTCTAGGACAGATTCGCGGCTACCGTCCTACAATGAGCAGTTCTTC.

This rearrangement joins TRBV2 to TRBJ2-1, with D unresolved. V lost 8 bases and J lost 9, with 11 bases in between. Germline-derived CDR1 and CDR2 are SNHLY and FYNNEI. The CDR3 has 11 residues. CDR3 nucleotide sequence: TGTGCCAGCCTGGATGGCGGTGAGCAGTTCTTC. This translates into CASLDGGEQFF.

Concerning this clone itself: This sequence may be a read error, since a much larger clone differs from it by one base. The sample contains more than one DNA sequence encoding this CDR3. The V call is TRBV7-9, the J call TRBJ2-3; no reliable D call. The CDR3 runs to 12 residues. Trimming removed 3 bases from V and 3 bases from J, with 4 bases in between. Per germline, CDR1 SEHNR and CDR2 FQNEAQ (reference sequence). The DNA of the CDR3 is TGTGCCAGCAGCTTGGGGACAGATACGCAGTATTTT. Translating it yields CASSLGTDTQYF. Full variable domain (missing parts from reference TRBV7-9 and TRBJ2-3): DTGVSQNPRHKITKRGQNVTFRCDPISEHNRLYWYRQTLGQGPEFLTYFQNEAQLEKSRLLSDRFSAERPKGSFSTLEIQRTEQGDSAMYLCASSLGTDTQYFGPGTRLTVL.

The CDR3 region is CASRPTGKAGNTIYF. The CDR3 nucleotides read TGTGCCAGCAGACCTACGGGGAAGGCCGGAAACACCATATATTTT. V and J are TRBV28 and TRBJ1-3, with D uncertain. Trimming left V 6 bases short and J 4 bases short, with 16 bases between. This CDR3 comprises 15 residues. Per the germline V gene, CDR1 is MDHEN and CDR2 is SYDVKM.

The chain joins TRBV7-8 to TRBJ2-7; D perhaps matches TRBD1 (5 bases). V gave up 4 bases and J gave up 0 bases, with 13 bases separating them. This CDR3 has 15 residues. Per germline, CDR1 SGHVS and CDR2 FQNEAQ. The CDR3 bases are TGTGCCAGCAGCTCTTCTTGGGGCAACTCCTACGAGCAGTACTTC. Protein: CASSSSWGNSYEQYF.

V and J are TRBV6-5 and TRBJ1-4; 9 nucleotides line up with TRBD1. The germline V gene has CDR1 MNHEY and CDR2 SVGAGI. This CDR3 has 16 amino acids. With 2 bases clipped from V and 8 bases from J, the junction kept 9 bases outside the gene matches. This CDR3 reads CASSYVSGTGKEKLFF. In nucleotides, the CDR3 is TGTGCCAGCAGTTACGTATCTGGGACAGGGAAAGAAAAACTGTTTTTT.

The rearrangement links TRBV10-3 to TRBJ1-1, with D maybe TRBD1 (6 bases). The ends were cut back, 2 bases at V and 5 bases at J, with 18 bases in the middle. CDR1 is ENHRY, CDR2 SYGVKD, per germline. This CDR3 comprises 16 residues. The CDR3 sequence: CAISEPGHTLRTEAFF. For the CDR3, the DNA is TGTGCCATCAGTGAGCCGGGACACACGCTACGGACTGAAGCTTTCTTT.